Presented here are 21 T cell receptor beta chains from one specimen sequenced in a study of T cells in Graves' hyperthyroidism and ophthalmopathy. RNA transcripts provided the source from which TCR beta CDR3 regions were amplified. A set of HTBI primers served as the primers for a first-round RT-PCR of the TCR CDR3. TCRdb analysed the multiplex PCR reads with MiXCR anew, one entry per CDR3 protein. Of roughly 93,000 distinct CDR3 sequences in the sample, just over 50% were seen once. Sequencing was carried out using blood. These receptors came from a woman aged 40 to 50 with Graves' hyperthyroidism.

This clonotype appeared many times. This chain links TRBV5-6 with TRBJ1-5; 8 bases match TRBD1. The CDR3 has 14 amino acids. J gave up 6 bases and V 3 bases, and 5 bases lay outside the gene matches. Germline CDR1 is SGHDT and CDR2 is YYEEEE. Here the CDR3 reads CASSSDRGGQPQHF. The DNA of the CDR3 is TGTGCCAGCAGCTCCGACAGGGGCGGTCAGCCCCAGCATTTT.

V gene TRBV12-3 or TRBV12-4 combines with J gene TRBJ2-5; TRBD2 agrees at 7 bases. The CDR3 has 19 amino acids. Germline trimming cut 2 bases from V and 2 bases from J; bases unmatched to any gene: 17. The CDR3 region is CASSLFGGWGGVRQETQYF. In nucleotides, the CDR3 is TGTGCCAGCAGTTTATTCGGAGGGTGGGGGGGAGTTAGACAAGAGACCCAGTACTTC.

The rearrangement links TRBV7-3 to TRBJ1-1, with 12 bases matching TRBD1. The J segment lost 6 bases and the V segment lost 6 bases, leaving 14 bases of the junction unmatched. This CDR3 is built from 17 residues. The germline CDR1 and CDR2 sequences are SGHTA and FQGTGA. CDR3 protein: CASSPLGTGGRRAEAFF. As DNA, the CDR3 is TGTGCCAGCAGTCCACTGGGGACAGGGGGCAGGAGGGCTGAAGCTTTCTTT.

Comment on this clonotype: This may stem from a read error, because a much larger clone lies one nucleotide away. The rearrangement uses TRBV10-3 and TRBJ1-5; D not resolved. CDR1 ENHRY and CDR2 SYGVKD come from the germline V gene. This CDR3 comprises 17 residues. In DNA form, the CDR3 reads TGTGCCAGCAGTGAAGAGGGCCAAGGAAATAGCGATCAGCCCCAGCATTTT. This encodes CASSEEGQGNSDQPQHF.

The rearrangement joins TRBV5-1 to TRBJ2-5; D might be TRBD2 (5 bases). The V end lost 5 bases, the J end lost 5 bases, and 16 bases lay between the germline ends. The germline V gene encodes CDR1 SGHRS and CDR2 YFSETQ. The CDR3 is 14 residues long. This CDR3 reads CASRSTSQRETQYF. The CDR3 DNA reads TGCGCCAGCAGGTCGACCAGCCAGCGGGAGACCCAGTACTTC. Using reference TRBV5-1 and TRBJ2-5 for the parts outside the CDR3, the full variable domain is KAGVTQTPRYLIKTRGQQVTLSCSPISGHRSVSWYQQTPGQGLQFLFEYFSETQRNKGNFPGRFSGRQFSNSRSEMNVSTLELGDSALYLCASRSTSQRETQYFGPGTRLLVL.

The V call is TRBV15, the J call TRBJ2-7; a weak D match, TRBD2 (5 bases). Germline-derived CDR1 and CDR2 are LNHNV and YYDKDF (reference sequence). CDR3 length: 13 residues. Trimming removed 5 bases at V and 7 bases at J, with 15 bases between. This chain's CDR3 is CATSQYPGEEQYF. The CDR3 nucleotides read TGTGCCACCAGCCAATATCCCGGGGAGGAGCAGTACTTC.

A remark on this clonotype: With a much larger clone just one base away, this may be a read error. The chain recombines TRBV6-6 with TRBJ1-4, with D unresolved. Germline V gene lookup returns CDR1 MNHNY and CDR2 SVGAGI (reference sequence). The length of the CDR3 is 16 residues. The CDR3 sequence: CASSAPPDARSVKPFF. The CDR3 DNA is TGTGCCAGCAGTGCACCACCCGACGCCCGATCGGTAAAACCGTTTTTT.

This clonotype was picked up a small number of times. The V and J genes are TRBV6-5 and TRBJ1-1, with a tentative D call TRBD1 (5 bases). The germline V gene encodes CDR1 MNHEY and CDR2 SVGAGI. This CDR3 contains 15 residues. Deletions cut 1 base from V and 3 bases from J, with 12 bases between. Written as DNA, the CDR3 is TGTGCCAGCAGTTACTGGGGCAGGGCGGACACTGAAGCTTTCTTT. Protein: CASSYWGRADTEAFF.

This clonotype was seen at least ten times. V and J are TRBV12-3 or TRBV12-4 and TRBJ2-5; D unresolved. The V end was cut by 7 bases, the J end by 7 bases, with 7 bases between. CDR3 length equals 10 residues. The DNA of the CDR3 is TGTGCCAGCAAGGCAAGGACCCAGTACTTC. Protein product: CASKARTQYF.

There are a few counts of this clonotype. This sequence joins TRBV30 and TRBJ1-2; possibly TRBD1 for D (5 bases). Germline V gene lookup returns CDR1 GTSNPN and CDR2 SVGIG (reference sequence). The CDR3 is 15 amino acids. Trimming took off 2 bases at V and 3 bases at J, with 16 bases between the two ends. CDR3: CAWSKGTMVYYGYTF. DNA of the CDR3: TGTGCCTGGAGTAAGGGGACTATGGTGTACTATGGCTACACCTTC.

This clonotype was seen ten or more times. This chain links TRBV7-9 with TRBJ2-7; D unresolved. Germline V gene lookup returns CDR1 SEHNR and CDR2 FQNEAQ (reference sequence). CDR3 size: 13 residues. V lost 5 bases to trimming and J lost 1 base, with 9 bases between them. CDR3 in amino acids: CASSPTGSYEQYF. CDR3 sequence (DNA): TGTGCCAGCAGCCCCACTGGTTCCTACGAGCAGTACTTC.

Turning to this clonotype: Relative to the germline gene, one junction end is altered; a read error may explain this. The chain has TRBV6-1 and TRBJ2-7; the D is unclear. The CDR3 sequence is 11 residues long. CDR1 and CDR2 (germline): MNHNS, SASEGT. Here the CDR3 reads CASNPQFPWNF. The CDR3 nucleotides read TGTGCCAGCAACCCCCAGTTCCCTTGGAACTTC.

About this clonotype itself: No conserved phenylalanine or tryptophan is present at the end of the CDR3, so a read error is the likely explanation. The limits of the CDR3 on the DNA are not certain, so only TCRdb's listed CDR3 is given. The CDR3 region is CASSRGTGGYT. V is TRBV12-3 or TRBV12-4 and J is TRBJ2-6; the D segment call TRBD2 is taken from the table without a DNA check. The CDR3 region is 11 residues in length, termini included.

The CDR3 region has the DNA TGTGCCAGCAGTGCAGGGCCGGGAGCCCCTTTTTCCTACGAGCAGTACTTC. Protein sequence: CASSAGPGAPFSYEQYF. The gene calls are TRBV7-9 and TRBJ2-7; TRBD2 might be the D (6 bases). CDR1 is SEHNR, CDR2 FQNEAQ, per germline (reference sequence). The CDR3 has 17 residues. The V and J ends lost 6 bases and 1 base respectively, with 22 bases between them.

This chain joins TRBV29-1 and TRBJ2-7; weak D call: TRBD2 (6 bases). The CDR3 contains 13 residues. V dropped 3 bases and J dropped 2 bases, with 11 bases sitting between them. Looked up from germline, CDR1 is SQVTM and CDR2 is ANQGSEA. CDR3 in DNA: TGCAGCGTTGAGGCGGGGCGCCCCTACGAGCAGTACTTC. It codes for CSVEAGRPYEQYF.

About this clonotype: At one of its ends the junction is not consistent with the germline gene, which may arise from a read error. The CDR3 sequence is CAGSGTGGYTDTQYF. The CDR3 coding sequence is TGTGCCGGCAGCGGGACAGGGGGGTACACAGATACGCAGTATTTT. The chain carries TRBV7-2 and TRBJ2-3; 11 nucleotides line up with TRBD1. Germline V lookup: CDR1 SGHTA, CDR2 FQGNSA. This CDR3 has 15 residues.

This clonotype was observed at least ten times. V usage is TRBV6-6 and J usage is TRBJ1-2; maybe TRBD1 (6 bases). This CDR3 is 11 amino acids long. Germline V gene data show CDR1 as MNHNY and CDR2 as SVGAGI (reference sequence). The V and J ends lost 6 bases and 8 bases respectively, with 10 bases between them. The CDR3 nucleotides are TGTGCCAGCAGCGGGGGGCACGGCTACACCTTC. Its protein is CASSGGHGYTF.

V and J are TRBV7-6 and TRBJ2-5; maybe TRBD2 (5 bases). V lost 1 base and J lost 4, with 13 bases in between. Germline loops: CDR1 SGHVS, CDR2 FNYEAQ. The CDR3 extends over 15 amino acids. The CDR3 nucleotides read TGTGCCAGCAGCTTAGGAGGGTGGGGAGCAGAGACCCAGTACTTC. As protein: CASSLGGWGAETQYF.

This clonotype was counted at least ten times. This chain links TRBV19 with TRBJ1-2; D call uncertain. The CDR3 is made up of 13 amino acids. Trimming removed 0 bases from V and 6 bases from J, with 8 bases in between. Per the germline V gene, CDR1 is LNHDA and CDR2 is SQIVND (reference sequence). The CDR3 DNA follows: TGTGCCAGTAGTATAGAAAAATGGGATGGCTACACCTTC. Translation: CASSIEKWDGYTF.

The rearrangement joins TRBV15 to TRBJ1-1, with 8 bases aligning to TRBD1. CDR3 length equals 16 residues. CDR1 is LNHNV and CDR2 is YYDKDF in the germline V gene (reference sequence). The V gene end was trimmed by 3 bases and the J gene end by 2 bases; junction bases not matched to a gene: 8. The CDR3 reads CATSSYGQGSNTEAFF. The DNA of the CDR3 is TGTGCCACCAGCAGCTATGGACAGGGATCCAACACTGAAGCTTTCTTT.

The CDR3 DNA follows: TGTGCCATCAGCGTTGCGCACACAGCTTCGGGGCCCCAGCATTTT. Its translation: CAISVAHTASGPQHF. The rearrangement links TRBV10-3 to TRBJ1-5; D is uncertain. Germline CDR1 and CDR2: ENHRY and SYGVKD. V was pared by 6 bases and J by 9 bases, with 21 bases between. The CDR3 has 15 amino acids.